This T cell receptor beta chain was sequenced for a study of graft-versus-host responses after intestinal transplantation. This CDR3 region has 15 residues. V lost 6 bases, J lost 5 bases, and 4 bases stayed unmatched. Germline CDR1 SNHLY, CDR2 FYNNEI. This clone was detected only a few times. No antigen is known for it. Assay used: immunoSEQ multiplex PCR; TCRdb lists only in-frame clones, some missing. This table has under 95,000 clones, about nine tenths appearing once. Overall study findings and caveats: The highest levels of circulating GvH clones went along with early declines in HvG clones after transplant.

The chain links TRBV2 to TRBJ2-3; 14 bases align to TRBD2. The source is a human donor who was the organ donor for an intestinal transplant. Sample: unstimulated CD4+ T cells sorted from spleen or lymph node cells, taken before transplant. CDR3 amino acids: CASRGTSGGRDTQYF. For the CDR3, the DNA is TGTGCCAGCAGGGGGACTAGCGGGGGCCGAGATACGCAGTATTTT.